The present entry profiles one T cell receptor beta chain with its context. These data belong to a study of blood T cell repertoires in COVID-19. Study-wide context: Samples came from the United States, Italy and Spain, spanning acute and convalescent COVID-19.

Profiled with immunoSEQ multiplex PCR; TCRdb holds only in-frame clones, not every one. Of about 340,000 clones in the sample, 65% to 90% were seen once. Germline CDR1 reads SGHTA; CDR2 reads FQGNSA. The CDR3 contains 14 residues. Trimming pared 2 bases from V and 0 bases from J, leaving 6 bases between. The chain carries TRBV7-2 and TRBJ2-3; D remains ambiguous. This receptor was identified in a woman aged 40 to 50 with acute COVID-19. The sequenced sample was PBMCs or T cells enriched from blood (not recorded which). CDR3 bases: TGTGCCAGCAGCTTACCGACTAGCACAGATACGCAGTATTTT. It codes for CASSLPTSTDTQYF.